The T cell receptor (beta chain) described here comes from a study of control samples from healthy donors and cancer patients. The data were produced by immunoSEQ multiplex PCR, yet TCRdb's version contains in-frame clones alone and is incomplete. The table shows about 150,000 clones, with nearly 95% occurring only once. The germline V and J ends were trimmed by 10 bases and 7 bases, with 26 bases remaining between them. This CDR3 spans 16 amino acids. Looked up from germline, CDR1 is MDHEN and CDR2 is SYDVKM. In this sample, this clone turned up once. Sequenced sample: blood. The genes are TRBV28 and TRBJ2-1; D not resolved. The TCR originated in a man aged 50-60 years in good health. CDR3 sequence: CATKPSPGPLRNEQFF. In nucleotides, the CDR3 is TGTGCCACTAAACCAAGCCCTGGCCCGTTGCGGAATGAGCAGTTCTTC.